These T cell receptor beta chains were read from a single sample in a study of patients and donors after allogeneic stem cell transplantation. TCRdb reprocessed the RT-PCR reads via MiXCR and lists one record per CDR3 protein. The sample records about 960,000 distinct CDR3 sequences, roughly 17% being singletons. Sequenced material: blood, either unsorted or a sorted T cell fraction (not recorded which). Receptor source: a human donor who was either an allogeneic HSCT recipient or a stem cell or donor lymphocyte infusion donor (not recorded which). It is not recorded whose cells these are; they may come from a transplant donor. The CDR3 runs from the conserved cysteine through the conserved F or W. The order of the fields is CDR3 DNA, CDR3 protein, clone size, V gene, D gene, J gene. A D gene is named only where the DNA matches it firmly. The size of a clone is reported for some rows only, either as once, few or many, or as a class for expanded clones.

TGTGCCAGCCAAAGACAGAACCCGAACACCGGGGAGCTGTTTTTT	CASQRQNPNTGELFF	few	TRBV7-9	.	TRBJ2-2
TGTGCCAGCAGCCCCATCCTGGCGGGGGCCCCTGATGAGCAGTTCTTC	CASSPILAGAPDEQFF	few	TRBV4-2	.	TRBJ2-1
TGTGCCACTCGCGGGACTAGCGGGAACACCGGGGAGCTGTTTTTT	CATRGTSGNTGELFF	few	TRBV24-1	TRBD2	TRBJ2-2
TGTGCCAGCAGGATACAGGGGGCCAAGGGGACTGAAGCTTTCTTT	CASRIQGAKGTEAFF	many	TRBV6-1	TRBD1	TRBJ1-1
TGTGCCAGCAGTTTACGGGAAAATGAGCAGTTCTTC	CASSLRENEQFF	many	TRBV12-3/TRBV12-4	.	TRBJ2-1
TGCGCCAGCAGTCAATCTTCCAGGGTGGTCAATCAGCCCCAGCATTTT	CASSQSSRVVNQPQHF	once	TRBV23-1	.	TRBJ1-5
TGTGCCATCAGCACAGGGGTCCCTGAAGCTTTCTTT	CAISTGVPEAFF	.	TRBV10-3	TRBD1	TRBJ1-1
TGTGCCAGCAGGGCGGACAGGGACTCCTACGAGCAGTACTTC	CASRADRDSYEQYF	.	TRBV6-1	TRBD1	TRBJ2-7
TGTGCCAGCAGTCCGTGGGGTGTTGAAAAACTGTTTTTT	CASSPWGVEKLFF	.	TRBV25-1	.	TRBJ1-4
TGCAGTGCTAGAGGTCCGGGGGGGCCCTACAATGAGCAGTTCTTC	CSARGPGGPYNEQFF	.	TRBV20-1	TRBD2	TRBJ2-1
TGTGCCAGCAGTTTAAAAGGGGCCTATAATTCACCCCTCCACTTT	CASSLKGAYNSPLHF	.	TRBV27	.	TRBJ1-6
TGTGCCACCGTCGGGGAAAGCGGTCAGCCCCAGCATTTT	CATVGESGQPQHF	few	TRBV6-4	.	TRBJ1-5
TGTGCCAGCAGCTTAGCGGTGGATACGCAGTATTTT	CASSLAVDTQYF	many	TRBV5-1	.	TRBJ2-3
TGCGCCAGCAGCCAAGAGGTCTACTATGGCTACACCTTC	CASSQEVYYGYTF	.	TRBV4-3	.	TRBJ1-2
TGCAGCGTCCAAGACGTGGGGGGCTTTAGCAATGAGCAGTTCTTC	CSVQDVGGFSNEQFF	few	TRBV29-1	.	TRBJ2-1
TGTGCCAGCAGCGCCAGGGTGGACGGGGAGCTGTTTTTT	CASSARVDGELFF	few	TRBV9	.	TRBJ2-2
TGCAGTGCCCGAAGGCGGGGGTCCACAGATACGCAGTATTTT	CSARRRGSTDTQYF	.	TRBV20-1	TRBD2	TRBJ2-3
TGTGCCAGCAGCTTCACAGAGACCCAGTACTTC	CASSFTETQYF	many	TRBV7-9	.	TRBJ2-5
TGCAGCGTTGAGGCGGGAGAGGGCAATGAGCAGTTCTTC	CSVEAGEGNEQFF	.	TRBV29-1	TRBD2	TRBJ2-1
TGTGCCAGCAGCCAAATGGGCTCCGAGCAGTACTTC	CASSQMGSEQYF	.	TRBV3-1	.	TRBJ2-7
TGTGCCAGTAGTCCACCCAGACTAGCGGAGCCCTACAATGAGCAGTTCTTC	CASSPPRLAEPYNEQFF	few	TRBV19	TRBD2	TRBJ2-1
TGCGCCAGCAGCTTTAGCGGGGGGACCTACAATGAGCAGTTCTTC	CASSFSGGTYNEQFF	many	TRBV5-1	TRBD2	TRBJ2-1
TGTGCCAGCAGTTTAGCGGGGGGGCCGGTAGATACGCAGTATTTT	CASSLAGGPVDTQYF	few	TRBV2	TRBD2	TRBJ2-3
TGTGCCAGCAGCCCGGGACAGGGCGTTACCACTGAAGCTTTCTTT	CASSPGQGVTTEAFF	.	TRBV5-5	TRBD1	TRBJ1-1
TGTGCCAGCAGCCAAGACAGTGCTGAAGCTTTCTTT	CASSQDSAEAFF	few	TRBV7-9	.	TRBJ1-1
TGTGCCAGCAGTGAAGGAGGGGTTCCCCGGCAGCCCCAGCATTTT	CASSEGGVPRQPQHF	.	TRBV6-1	.	TRBJ1-5
TGTGCCGTCAATACGGGGAGGCCCGGGGAGCTGTTTTTT	CAVNTGRPGELFF	.	TRBV10-3	.	TRBJ2-2
TGTGCCAGCAGAACGGCCGGCTCTGGAAACACCATATATTTT	CASRTAGSGNTIYF	.	TRBV14	.	TRBJ1-3
TGTGCCAGCAGGACAGAAATCACCGGGGAGCTGTTTTTT	CASRTEITGELFF	few	TRBV2	.	TRBJ2-2
TGCAGTGCCAGCCCAACTGACAGAGGACTGTACTTC	CSASPTDRGLYF	few	TRBV20-1	.	TRBJ2-7
TGCGCCAGCAGCTTGGACCCACTAGCGGGTGCGAATGAGCAGTTCTTC	CASSLDPLAGANEQFF	many	TRBV5-1	TRBD2	TRBJ2-1
TGTGCCAGCAGCAATTCAAATAGCAATCAGCCCCAGCATTTT	CASSNSNSNQPQHF	.	TRBV7-9	.	TRBJ1-5
TGCAGTGCTACAGGGTTGGGGCTCAATCAGCCCCAGCATTTT	CSATGLGLNQPQHF	few	TRBV20-1	.	TRBJ1-5
TGTGCCAGTGTAATAGGCTCGGGGACTGAAGCTTTCTTT	CASVIGSGTEAFF	few	TRBV7-9	.	TRBJ1-1
TGTGCCAGCAGTGACAGGGGTGAGACCTACGAGCAGTACTTC	CASSDRGETYEQYF	.	TRBV28	TRBD1	TRBJ2-7
TGCGCCAGCAGCTTGGGAACTAAACAGGGGGCGAGTTCCTACGAGCAGTACTTC	CASSLGTKQGASSYEQYF	.	TRBV5-1	TRBD1	TRBJ2-7
TGCAGTGCCCCCGGGGGGCCCGGGACCCAGTACTTC	CSAPGGPGTQYF	.	TRBV20-1	.	TRBJ2-5
TGTGCCAGCAGCGAGGGCCTAGGGGGGCAGTACTTC	CASSEGLGGQYF	.	TRBV5-4	.	TRBJ2-7
TGTGCCTGGAGTACAGGGTCCTCCGGGGAGCTGTTTTTT	CAWSTGSSGELFF	.	TRBV30	.	TRBJ2-2
TGTGCCAGCAGTGACAACAGGGGGGTGAGCTCCTATAATTCACCCCTCCACTTT	CASSDNRGVSSYNSPLHF	.	TRBV6-1	TRBD1	TRBJ1-6
TGCAGCGTTGAATGGGACTGGGGCTACACCTTC	CSVEWDWGYTF	.	TRBV29-1	.	TRBJ1-2
TGTGCCAGCAGACTTGTGGGGAGCCAAGAGACCCAGTACTTC	CASRLVGSQETQYF	few	TRBV12-3/TRBV12-4	.	TRBJ2-5
TGTGCCATCGGCGGTGCCTACGAGCAGTACTTC	CAIGGAYEQYF	few	TRBV10-3	.	TRBJ2-7
TGTGCCATCCAAGTCTTTGGGGCCAACGTCCTGACTTTC	CAIQVFGANVLTF	.	TRBV10-3	.	TRBJ2-6
TGTGCCAGCAGTCAGATCGGACAGCCGAGCGTCCTGACTTTC	CASSQIGQPSVLTF	few	TRBV6-1	.	TRBJ2-6
TGCGCCAGCAGCTTGGACGGACAGGGGGCGTCCTACGAGCAGTACTTC	CASSLDGQGASYEQYF	few	TRBV5-1	TRBD1	TRBJ2-7
TGCGCCAGCAGCTCGGCCCCATTAGCCCCCACAGATACGCAGTATTTT	CASSSAPLAPTDTQYF	few	TRBV5-1	.	TRBJ2-3